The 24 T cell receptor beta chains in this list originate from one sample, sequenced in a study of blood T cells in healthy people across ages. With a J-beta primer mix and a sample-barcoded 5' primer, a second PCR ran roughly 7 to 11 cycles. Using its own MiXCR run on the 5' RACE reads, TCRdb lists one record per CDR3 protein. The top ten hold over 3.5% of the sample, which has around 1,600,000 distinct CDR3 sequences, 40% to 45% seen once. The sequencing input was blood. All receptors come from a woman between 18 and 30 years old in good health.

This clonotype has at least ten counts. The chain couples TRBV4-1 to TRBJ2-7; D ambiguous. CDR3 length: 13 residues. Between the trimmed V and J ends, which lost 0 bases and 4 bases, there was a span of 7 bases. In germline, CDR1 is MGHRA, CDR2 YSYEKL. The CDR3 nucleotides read TGCGCCAGCAGCCAAGAATTGGGTTACGAGCAGTACTTC. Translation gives CASSQELGYEQYF.

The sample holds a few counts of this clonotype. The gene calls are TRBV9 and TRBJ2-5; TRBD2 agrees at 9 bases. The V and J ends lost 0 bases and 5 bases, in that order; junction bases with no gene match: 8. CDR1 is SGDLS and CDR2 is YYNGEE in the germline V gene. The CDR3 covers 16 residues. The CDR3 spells CASSVVSSGVEETQYF. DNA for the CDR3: TGTGCCAGCAGCGTAGTTTCTAGCGGGGTCGAGGAGACCCAGTACTTC.

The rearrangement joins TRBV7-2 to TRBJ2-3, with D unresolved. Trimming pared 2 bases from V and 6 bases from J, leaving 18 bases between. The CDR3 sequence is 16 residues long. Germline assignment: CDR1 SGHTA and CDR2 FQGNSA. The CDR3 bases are TGTGCCAGCAGCTTATCTAGACGAGCGCTAGGGGATACGCAGTATTTT. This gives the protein CASSLSRRALGDTQYF.

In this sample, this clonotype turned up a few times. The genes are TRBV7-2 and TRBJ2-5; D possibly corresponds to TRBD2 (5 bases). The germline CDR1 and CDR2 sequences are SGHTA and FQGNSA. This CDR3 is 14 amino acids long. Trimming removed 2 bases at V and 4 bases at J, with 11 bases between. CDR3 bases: TGTGCCAGCAGCTTAAATACCGGGGTAGAGACCCAGTACTTC. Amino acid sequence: CASSLNTGVETQYF.

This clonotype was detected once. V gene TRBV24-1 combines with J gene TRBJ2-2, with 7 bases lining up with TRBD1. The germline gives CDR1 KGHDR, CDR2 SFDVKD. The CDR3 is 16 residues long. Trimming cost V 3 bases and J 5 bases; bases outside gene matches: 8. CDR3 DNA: TGTGCCACCAGTGATGGACAGGTGAAAAGGACCGGGGAGCTGTTTTTT. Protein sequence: CATSDGQVKRTGELFF.

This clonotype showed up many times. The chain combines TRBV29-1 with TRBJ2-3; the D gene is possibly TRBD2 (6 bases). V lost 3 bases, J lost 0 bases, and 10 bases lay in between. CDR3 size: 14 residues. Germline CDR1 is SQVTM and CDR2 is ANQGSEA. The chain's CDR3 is CSVDVGTSTDTQYF. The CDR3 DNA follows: TGCAGCGTTGATGTTGGGACTAGCACAGATACGCAGTATTTT.

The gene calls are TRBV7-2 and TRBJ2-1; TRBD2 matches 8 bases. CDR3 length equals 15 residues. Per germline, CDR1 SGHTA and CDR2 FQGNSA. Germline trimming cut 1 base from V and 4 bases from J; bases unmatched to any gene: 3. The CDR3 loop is CASSLVGGDYNEQFF. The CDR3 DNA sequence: TGTGCCAGCAGCTTAGTCGGGGGGGATTACAATGAGCAGTTCTTC.

In nucleotides, the CDR3 is TGTGCCAGCAGTTACCGGCTTTGGCCCCAGCATTTT. Protein product: CASSYRLWPQHF. The chain carries TRBV6-2 or TRBV6-3 and TRBJ1-5; D not resolved. Per germline, CDR1 MNHEY and CDR2 SVGEGT. The V gene lost 2 bases and the J gene lost 9 bases, with 8 bases spanning the gap. This CDR3 has 12 amino acids.

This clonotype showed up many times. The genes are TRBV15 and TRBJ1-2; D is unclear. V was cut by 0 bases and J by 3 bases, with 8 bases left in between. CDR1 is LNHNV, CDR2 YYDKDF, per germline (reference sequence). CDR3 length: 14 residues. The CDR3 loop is CATSRDRADYGYTF. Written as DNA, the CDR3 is TGTGCCACCAGCAGAGATCGCGCAGACTATGGCTACACCTTC.

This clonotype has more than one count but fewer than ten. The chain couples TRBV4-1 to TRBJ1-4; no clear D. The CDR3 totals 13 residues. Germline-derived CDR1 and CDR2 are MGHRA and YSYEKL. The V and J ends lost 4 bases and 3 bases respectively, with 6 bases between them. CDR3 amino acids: CASSRVANEKLFF. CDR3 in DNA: TGCGCCAGCAGCCGGGTGGCTAATGAAAAACTGTTTTTT.

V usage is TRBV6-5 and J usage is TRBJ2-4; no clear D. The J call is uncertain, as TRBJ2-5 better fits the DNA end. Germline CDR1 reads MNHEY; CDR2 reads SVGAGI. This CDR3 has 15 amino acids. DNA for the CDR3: TGTGCCAGCAGTCCCCCCGGGCGGTTGCCGGAGACCCAGTACTTC. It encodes CASSPPGRLPETQYF.

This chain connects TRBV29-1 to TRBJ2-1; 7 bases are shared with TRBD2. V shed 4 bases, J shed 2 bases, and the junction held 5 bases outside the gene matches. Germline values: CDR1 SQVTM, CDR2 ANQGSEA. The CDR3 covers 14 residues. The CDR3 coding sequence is TGCAGCGTTGCGGGGAGGGGTGCCTACAATGAGCAGTTCTTC. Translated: CSVAGRGAYNEQFF.

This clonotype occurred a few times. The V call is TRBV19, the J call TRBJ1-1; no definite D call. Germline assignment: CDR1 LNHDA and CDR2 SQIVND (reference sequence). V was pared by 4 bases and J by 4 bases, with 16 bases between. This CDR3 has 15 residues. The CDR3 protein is CASSKVGSWGTEAFF. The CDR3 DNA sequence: TGTGCCAGTAGTAAGGTGGGGAGTTGGGGCACTGAAGCTTTCTTT.

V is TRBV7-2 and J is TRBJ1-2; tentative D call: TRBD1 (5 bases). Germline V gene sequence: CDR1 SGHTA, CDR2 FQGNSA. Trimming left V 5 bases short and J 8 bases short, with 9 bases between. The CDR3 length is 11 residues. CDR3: CASSPRTGYTF. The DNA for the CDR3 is TGTGCCAGCAGCCCGAGGACAGGCTACACCTTC.

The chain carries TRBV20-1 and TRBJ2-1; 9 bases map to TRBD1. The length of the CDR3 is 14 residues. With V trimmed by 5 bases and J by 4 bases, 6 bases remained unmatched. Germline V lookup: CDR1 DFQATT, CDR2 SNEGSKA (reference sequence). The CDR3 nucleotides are TGCAGTGCTTCCGGGACAGGGACTTACAATGAGCAGTTCTTC. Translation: CSASGTGTYNEQFF.

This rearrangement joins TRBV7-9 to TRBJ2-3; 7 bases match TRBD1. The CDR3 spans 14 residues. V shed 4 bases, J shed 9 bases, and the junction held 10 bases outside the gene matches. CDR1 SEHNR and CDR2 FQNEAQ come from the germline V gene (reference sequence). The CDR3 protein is CASSSGTVPGTQYF. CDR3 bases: TGTGCCAGCAGCTCCGGGACAGTACCAGGCACGCAGTATTTT. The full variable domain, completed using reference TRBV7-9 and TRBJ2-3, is DTGVSQNPRHKITKRGQNVTFRCDPISEHNRLYWYRQTLGQGPEFLTYFQNEAQLEKSRLLSDRFSAERPKGSFSTLEIQRTEQGDSAMYLCASSSGTVPGTQYFGPGTRLTVL.

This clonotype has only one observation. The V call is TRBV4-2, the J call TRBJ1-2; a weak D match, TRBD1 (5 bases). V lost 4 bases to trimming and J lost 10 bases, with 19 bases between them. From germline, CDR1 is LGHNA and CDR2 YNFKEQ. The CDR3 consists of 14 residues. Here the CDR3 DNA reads TGTGCCAGCAGCCGCGCGAGGGACTTCCAGGCCTACACCTTC. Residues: CASSRARDFQAYTF.

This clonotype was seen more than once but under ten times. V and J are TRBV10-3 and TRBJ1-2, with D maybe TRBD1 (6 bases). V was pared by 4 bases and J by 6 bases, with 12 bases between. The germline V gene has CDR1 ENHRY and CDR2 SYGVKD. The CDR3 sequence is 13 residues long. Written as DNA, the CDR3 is TGTGCCATCAGTGGAGGCACAGGGAATGGCTACACCTTC. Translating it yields CAISGGTGNGYTF.

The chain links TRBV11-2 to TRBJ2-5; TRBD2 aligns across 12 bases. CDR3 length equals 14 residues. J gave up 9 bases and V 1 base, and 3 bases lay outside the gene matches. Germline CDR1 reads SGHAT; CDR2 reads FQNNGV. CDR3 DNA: TGTGCCAGCAGCTTAGGACTAGCGGGAGCTTCCCAGTACTTC. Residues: CASSLGLAGASQYF.

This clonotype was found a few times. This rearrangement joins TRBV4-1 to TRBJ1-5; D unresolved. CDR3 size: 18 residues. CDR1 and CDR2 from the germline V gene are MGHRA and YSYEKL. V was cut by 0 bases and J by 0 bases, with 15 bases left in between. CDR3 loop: CASSQDRKAWNSNQPQHF. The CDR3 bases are TGCGCCAGCAGCCAAGATAGGAAAGCCTGGAATAGCAATCAGCCCCAGCATTTT.

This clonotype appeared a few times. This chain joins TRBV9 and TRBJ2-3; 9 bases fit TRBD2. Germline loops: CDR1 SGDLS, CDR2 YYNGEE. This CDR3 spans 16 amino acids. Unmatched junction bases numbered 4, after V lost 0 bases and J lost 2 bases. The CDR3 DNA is TGTGCCAGCAGCGTAGGCGGGAGGGCCTACACAGATACGCAGTATTTT. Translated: CASSVGGRAYTDTQYF.

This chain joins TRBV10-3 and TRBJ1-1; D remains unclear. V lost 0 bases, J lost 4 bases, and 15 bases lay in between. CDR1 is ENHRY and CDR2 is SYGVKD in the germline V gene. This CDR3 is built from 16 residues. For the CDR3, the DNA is TGTGCCATCAGTGAGTCGGTGGCCCAGGCGAGCACTGAAGCTTTCTTT. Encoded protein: CAISESVAQASTEAFF.

CDR3 loop: CASSYRDRQETQYF. The CDR3 nucleotides read TGTGCCAGCAGTTACCGAGACCGTCAAGAGACCCAGTACTTC. V gene TRBV6-2 or TRBV6-3 combines with J gene TRBJ2-5; D unclear. Trimming stripped 2 bases from V and 2 bases from J, with 9 bases between. The CDR3 is made up of 14 amino acids. CDR1 is MNHEY and CDR2 is SVGEGT in the germline V gene.

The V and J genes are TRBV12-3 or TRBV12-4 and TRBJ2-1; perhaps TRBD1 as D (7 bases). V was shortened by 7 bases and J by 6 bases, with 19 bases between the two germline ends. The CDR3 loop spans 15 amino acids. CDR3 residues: CASTEGAGRGNEQFF. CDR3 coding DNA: TGTGCCAGCACGGAGGGGGCGGGTAGAGGCAATGAGCAGTTCTTC.